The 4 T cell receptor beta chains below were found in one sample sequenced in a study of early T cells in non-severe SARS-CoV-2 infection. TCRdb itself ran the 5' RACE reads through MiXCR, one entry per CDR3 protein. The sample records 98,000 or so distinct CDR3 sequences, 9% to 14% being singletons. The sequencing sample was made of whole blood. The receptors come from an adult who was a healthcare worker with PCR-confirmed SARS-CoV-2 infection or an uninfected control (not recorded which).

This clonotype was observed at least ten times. The chain's CDR3 is CASKGPIVEQYF. Here the CDR3 DNA reads TGTGCCAGCAAAGGGCCCATCGTGGAGCAGTACTTC. The rearrangement joins TRBV2 to TRBJ2-7; D is uncertain. Trimming took 7 bases from V and 7 from J, leaving 14 bases between them. CDR3 size: 12 residues. The germline CDR1 and CDR2 sequences are SNHLY and FYNNEI.

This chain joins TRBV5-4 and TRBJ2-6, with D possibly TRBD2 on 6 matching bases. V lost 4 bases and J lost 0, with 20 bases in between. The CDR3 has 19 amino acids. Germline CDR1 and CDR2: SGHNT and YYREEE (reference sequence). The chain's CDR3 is CASSLGRLVTRSGANVLTF. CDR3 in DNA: TGTGCCAGCAGCCTGGGCCGACTAGTTACCCGCTCTGGGGCCAACGTCCTGACTTTC.

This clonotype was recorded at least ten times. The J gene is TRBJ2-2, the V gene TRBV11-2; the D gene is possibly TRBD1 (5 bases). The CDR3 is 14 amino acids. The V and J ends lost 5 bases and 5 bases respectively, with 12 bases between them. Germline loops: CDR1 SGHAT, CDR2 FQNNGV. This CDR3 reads CASSETDFTGELFF. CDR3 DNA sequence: TGTGCCAGCAGCGAGACAGATTTTACCGGGGAGCTGTTTTTT.

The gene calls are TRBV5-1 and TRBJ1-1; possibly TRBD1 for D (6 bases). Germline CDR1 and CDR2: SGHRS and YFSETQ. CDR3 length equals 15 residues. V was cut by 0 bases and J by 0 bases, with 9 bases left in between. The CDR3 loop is CASSLGDTLNTEAFF. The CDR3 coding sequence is TGCGCCAGCAGCTTGGGGGACACCTTGAACACTGAAGCTTTCTTT. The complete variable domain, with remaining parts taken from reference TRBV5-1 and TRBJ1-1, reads KAGVTQTPRYLIKTRGQQVTLSCSPISGHRSVSWYQQTPGQGLQFLFEYFSETQRNKGNFPGRFSGRQFSNSRSEMNVSTLELGDSALYLCASSLGDTLNTEAFFGQGTRLTVV.